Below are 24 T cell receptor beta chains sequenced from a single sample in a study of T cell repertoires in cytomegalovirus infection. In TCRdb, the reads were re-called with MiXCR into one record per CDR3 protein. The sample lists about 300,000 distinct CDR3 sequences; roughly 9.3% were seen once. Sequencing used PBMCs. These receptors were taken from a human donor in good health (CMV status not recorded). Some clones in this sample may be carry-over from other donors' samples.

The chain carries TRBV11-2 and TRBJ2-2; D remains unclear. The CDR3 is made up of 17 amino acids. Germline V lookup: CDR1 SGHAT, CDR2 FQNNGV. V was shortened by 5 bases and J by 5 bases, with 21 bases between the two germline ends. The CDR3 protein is CASSPSETGWKTGELFF. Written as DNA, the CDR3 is TGTGCCAGCAGCCCTTCGGAAACGGGCTGGAAAACCGGGGAGCTGTTTTTT. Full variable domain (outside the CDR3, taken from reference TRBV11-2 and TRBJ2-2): EAGVAQSPRYKIIEKRQSVAFWCNPISGHATLYWYQQILGQGPKLLIQFQNNGVVDDSQLPKDRFSAERLKGVDSTLKIQPAKLEDSAVYLCASSPSETGWKTGELFFGEGSRLTVL.

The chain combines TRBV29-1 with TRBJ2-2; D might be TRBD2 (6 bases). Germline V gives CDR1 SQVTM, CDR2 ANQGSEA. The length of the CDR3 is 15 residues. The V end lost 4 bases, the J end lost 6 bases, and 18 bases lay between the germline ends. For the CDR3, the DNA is TGCAGCGTTGGGGAGGACACCCTTTGGTCCGGGGAGCTGTTTTTT. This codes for CSVGEDTLWSGELFF.

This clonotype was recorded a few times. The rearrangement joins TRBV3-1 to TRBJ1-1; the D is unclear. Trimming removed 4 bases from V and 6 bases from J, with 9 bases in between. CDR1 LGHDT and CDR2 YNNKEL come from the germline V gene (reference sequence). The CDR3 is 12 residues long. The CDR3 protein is CASSLPGPEAFF. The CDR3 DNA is TGTGCCAGCAGCCTCCCCGGCCCTGAAGCTTTCTTT. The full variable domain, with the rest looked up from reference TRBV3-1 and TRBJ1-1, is DTAVSQTPKYLVTQMGNDKSIKCEQNLGHDTMYWYKQDSKKFLKIMFSYNNKELIINETVPNRFSPKSPDKAHLNLHINSLELGDSAVYFCASSLPGPEAFFGQGTRLTVV.

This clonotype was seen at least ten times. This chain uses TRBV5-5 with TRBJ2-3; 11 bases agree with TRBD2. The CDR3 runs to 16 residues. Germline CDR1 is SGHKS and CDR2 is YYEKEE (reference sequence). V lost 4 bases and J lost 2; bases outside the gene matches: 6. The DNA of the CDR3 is TGTGCCAGCAGCGGGAGACTAGCGGGGCTCACAGATACGCAGTATTTT. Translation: CASSGRLAGLTDTQYF.

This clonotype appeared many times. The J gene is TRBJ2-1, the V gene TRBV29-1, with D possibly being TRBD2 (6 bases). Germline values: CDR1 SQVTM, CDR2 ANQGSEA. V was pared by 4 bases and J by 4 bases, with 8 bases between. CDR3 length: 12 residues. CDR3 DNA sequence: TGCAGCGTTGGGCGGGGTTACAATGAGCAGTTCTTC. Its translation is CSVGRGYNEQFF.

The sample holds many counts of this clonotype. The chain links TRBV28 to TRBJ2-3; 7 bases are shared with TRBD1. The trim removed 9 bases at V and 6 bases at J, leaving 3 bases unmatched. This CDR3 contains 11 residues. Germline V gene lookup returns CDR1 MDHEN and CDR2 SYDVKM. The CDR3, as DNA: TGTGCCAGTACCAGGGGGGATACGCAGTATTTT. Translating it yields CASTRGDTQYF.

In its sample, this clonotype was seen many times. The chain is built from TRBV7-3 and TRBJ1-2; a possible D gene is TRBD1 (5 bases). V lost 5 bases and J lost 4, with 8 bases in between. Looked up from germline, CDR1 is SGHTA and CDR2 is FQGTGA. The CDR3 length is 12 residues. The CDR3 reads CASSQDSYGYTF. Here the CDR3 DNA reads TGTGCCAGCAGCCAAGACAGCTATGGCTACACCTTC.

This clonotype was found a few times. The chain's CDR3 is CSAGPANGELFF. CDR3 DNA: TGCAGCGCTGGGCCAGCGAACGGGGAGCTGTTTTTT. The chain employs TRBV29-1 and TRBJ2-2, with no clear D. V was shortened by 7 bases and J by 7 bases, with 13 bases between the two germline ends. The V gene's germline CDR1 is SQVTM and CDR2 ANQGSEA. The CDR3 length is 12 residues.

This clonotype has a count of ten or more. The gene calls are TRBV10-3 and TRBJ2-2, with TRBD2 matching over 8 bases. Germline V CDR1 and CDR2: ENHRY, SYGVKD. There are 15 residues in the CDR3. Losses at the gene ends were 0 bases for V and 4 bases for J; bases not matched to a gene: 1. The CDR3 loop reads CAISESAGGTGELFF. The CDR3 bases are TGTGCCATCAGTGAGTCTGCGGGAGGCACCGGGGAGCTGTTTTTT.

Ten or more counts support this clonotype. CDR3 sequence: CASSGTGGTEAFF. CDR3 coding DNA: TGTGCCAGCAGCGGGACAGGGGGCACTGAAGCTTTCTTT. The gene calls are TRBV2 and TRBJ1-1, with 11 bases lining up with TRBD1. Germline V gene data show CDR1 as SNHLY and CDR2 as FYNNEI. Losses at the gene ends were 6 bases for V and 4 bases for J; bases not matched to a gene: 1. This CDR3 contains 13 residues. The variable domain in full, with the rest retrieved from reference TRBV2 and TRBJ1-1, is EPEVTQTPSHQVTQMGQEVILRCVPISNHLYFYWYRQILGQKVEFLVSFYNNEISEKSEIFDDQFSVERPDGSNFTLKIRSTKLEDSAMYFCASSGTGGTEAFFGQGTRLTVV.

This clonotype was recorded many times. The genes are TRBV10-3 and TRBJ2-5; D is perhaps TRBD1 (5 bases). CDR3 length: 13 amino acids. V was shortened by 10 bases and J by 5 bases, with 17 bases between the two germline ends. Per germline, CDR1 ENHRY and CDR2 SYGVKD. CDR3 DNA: TGTGCCACCAAGCTCGGCCCAGGGGAGACCCAGTACTTC. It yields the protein CATKLGPGETQYF.

The CDR3 DNA sequence: TGTGCCAGCAGCCCCCGACAGGGGAAGTGGACTGAAGCTTTCTTT. This codes for CASSPRQGKWTEAFF. The chain links TRBV5-4 to TRBJ1-1, with 8 positions matching TRBD1. The V gene end was trimmed by 4 bases and the J gene end by 5 bases; junction bases not matched to a gene: 10. CDR3 length: 15 amino acids. Looked up from germline, CDR1 is SGHNT and CDR2 is YYREEE (reference sequence).

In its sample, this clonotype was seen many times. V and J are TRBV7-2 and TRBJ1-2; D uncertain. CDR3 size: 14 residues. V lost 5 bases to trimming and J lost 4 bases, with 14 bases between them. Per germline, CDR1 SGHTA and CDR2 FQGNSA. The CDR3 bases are TGTGCCAGCAGCCATCCGGACCTGATCTATGGCTACACCTTC. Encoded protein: CASSHPDLIYGYTF.

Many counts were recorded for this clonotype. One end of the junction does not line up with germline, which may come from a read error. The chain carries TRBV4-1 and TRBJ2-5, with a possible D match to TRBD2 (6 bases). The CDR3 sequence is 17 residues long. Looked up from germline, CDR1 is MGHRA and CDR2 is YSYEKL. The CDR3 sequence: CASSEDPASRGGETQYF. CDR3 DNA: TGCGCCAGCAGCGAAGACCCGGCTAGCCGGGGAGGCGAGACCCAGTACTTC.

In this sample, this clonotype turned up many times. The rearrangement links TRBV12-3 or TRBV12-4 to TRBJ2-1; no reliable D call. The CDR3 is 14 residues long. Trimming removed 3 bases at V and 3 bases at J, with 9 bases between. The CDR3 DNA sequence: TGTGCCAGCAGTTTCGCCGAGAGCTACAATGAGCAGTTCTTC. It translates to CASSFAESYNEQFF.

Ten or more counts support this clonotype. The CDR3 DNA sequence: TGTGCCAGCAGTCTACGCGCTGTCTCCTACAATGAGCAGTTCTTC. This encodes CASSLRAVSYNEQFF. The chain couples TRBV12-3 or TRBV12-4 to TRBJ2-1; D is unresolved. The CDR3 is made up of 15 amino acids. V lost 5 bases, J lost 0 bases, and 11 bases lay in between.

CDR3 sequence (DNA): TGTGCTAGTGGTGCCCGTTGGGGGGCGGTTACTGAAGCTTTCTTT. Translation: CASGARWGAVTEAFF. The J gene is TRBJ1-1, the V gene TRBV12-5; D is possibly TRBD1 (6 bases). V was cut by 5 bases and J by 5 bases, with 18 bases left in between. The germline V gene has CDR1 LGHNT and CDR2 FRNRAP. The CDR3 covers 15 residues.

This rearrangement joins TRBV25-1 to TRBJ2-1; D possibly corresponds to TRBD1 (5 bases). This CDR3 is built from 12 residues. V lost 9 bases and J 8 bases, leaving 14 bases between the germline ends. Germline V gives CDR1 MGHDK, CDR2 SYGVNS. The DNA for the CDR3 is TGTGCCAGGATTGACAGTTTAGATGAGCAGTTCTTC. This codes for CARIDSLDEQFF.

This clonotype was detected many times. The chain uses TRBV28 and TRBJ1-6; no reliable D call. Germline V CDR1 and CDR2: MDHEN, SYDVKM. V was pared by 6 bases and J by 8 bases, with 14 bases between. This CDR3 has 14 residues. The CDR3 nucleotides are TGTGCCAGCAGATTACCGGGGTGGGATTCACCCCTCCACTTT. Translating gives CASRLPGWDSPLHF.

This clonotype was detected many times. CDR3 DNA sequence: TGTGCCAGCAGCTGGGGTCCGGGACAGTCGACGGGGGAGCTGTTTTTT. Its protein product is CASSWGPGQSTGELFF. The chain employs TRBV5-4 and TRBJ2-2; 7 nucleotides match TRBD1. This CDR3 comprises 16 residues. V lost 3 bases, J lost 8 bases, and 13 bases stayed unmatched. CDR1 and CDR2 (germline): SGHNT, YYREEE (reference sequence).

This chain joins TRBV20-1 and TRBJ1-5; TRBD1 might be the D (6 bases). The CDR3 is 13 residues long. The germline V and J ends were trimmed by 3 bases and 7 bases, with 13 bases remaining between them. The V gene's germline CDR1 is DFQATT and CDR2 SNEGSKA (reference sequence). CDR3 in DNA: TGCAGTGCTAGGAGGGGGGTAGGACAGCCCCAGCATTTT. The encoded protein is CSARRGVGQPQHF.

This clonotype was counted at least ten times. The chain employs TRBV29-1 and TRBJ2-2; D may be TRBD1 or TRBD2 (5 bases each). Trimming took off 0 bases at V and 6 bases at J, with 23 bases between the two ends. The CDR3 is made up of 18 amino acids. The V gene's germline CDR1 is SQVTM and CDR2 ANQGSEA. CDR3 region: CSVEDRLSGAPGAGELFF. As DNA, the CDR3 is TGCAGCGTTGAAGATCGTTTATCCGGGGCCCCCGGTGCCGGGGAGCTGTTTTTT.

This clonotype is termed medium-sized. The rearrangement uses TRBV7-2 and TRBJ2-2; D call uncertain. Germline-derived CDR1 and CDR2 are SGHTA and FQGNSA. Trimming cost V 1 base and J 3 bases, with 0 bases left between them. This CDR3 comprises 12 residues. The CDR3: CASSLDTGELFF. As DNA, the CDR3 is TGTGCCAGCAGCTTAGACACCGGGGAGCTGTTTTTT.

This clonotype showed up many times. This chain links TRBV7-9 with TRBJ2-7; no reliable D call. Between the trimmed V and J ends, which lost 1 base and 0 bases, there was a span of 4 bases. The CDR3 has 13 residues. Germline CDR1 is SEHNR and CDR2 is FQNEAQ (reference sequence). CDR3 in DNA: TGTGCCAGCAGCTTAGACAGCTCCTACGAGCAGTACGTC. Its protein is CASSLDSSYEQYV.